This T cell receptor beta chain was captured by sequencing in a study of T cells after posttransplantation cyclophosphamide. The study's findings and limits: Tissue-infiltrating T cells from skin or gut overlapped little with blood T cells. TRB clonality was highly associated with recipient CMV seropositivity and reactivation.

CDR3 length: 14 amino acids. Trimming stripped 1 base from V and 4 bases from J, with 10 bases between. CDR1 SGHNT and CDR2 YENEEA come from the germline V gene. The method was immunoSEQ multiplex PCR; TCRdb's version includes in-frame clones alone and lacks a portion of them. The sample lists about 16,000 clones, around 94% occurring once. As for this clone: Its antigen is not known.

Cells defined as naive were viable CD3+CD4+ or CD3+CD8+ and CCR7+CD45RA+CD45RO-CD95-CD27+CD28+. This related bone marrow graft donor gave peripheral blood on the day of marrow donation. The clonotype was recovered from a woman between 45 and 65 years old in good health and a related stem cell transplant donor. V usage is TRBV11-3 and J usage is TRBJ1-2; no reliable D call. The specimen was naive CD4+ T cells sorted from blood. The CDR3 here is CASSLAPEGYGYTF. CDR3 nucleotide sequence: TGTGCCAGCAGCTTAGCGCCGGAGGGCTATGGCTACACCTTC.